This T cell receptor beta chain was sequenced for a study of blood T cell repertoires in COVID-19. Overall study: Collection of acute and convalescent COVID-19 samples took place in the United States, Italy and Spain.

As processed by the authors: Reference gene primer amplification gave nucleated cell count estimates. This table comes from immunoSEQ multiplex PCR, and its TCRdb copy is limited to in-frame clones, with some not included. V, J and clone size derive from that table, while D and trimming were established from the DNA sequence. The table lists almost 55,000 clones, roughly 84% of them singletons. CDR1 and CDR2 from the germline V gene are MGHRA and YSYEKL. This CDR3 region has 17 residues. V was pared by 1 base and J by 9 bases, with 21 bases between. The rearrangement links TRBV4-1 to TRBJ2-2, with TRBD2 as a possible D gene (5 bases). The TCR was taken from a man between 45 and 60 years old with active COVID-19. Sequenced: peripheral blood. The CDR3 loop reads CASSQGFARASNRELFF. Here the CDR3 DNA reads TGCGCCAGCAGCCAAGGATTCGCGAGGGCGTCTAACCGGGAGCTGTTTTTT.